This TCR beta chain was retrieved from a study of CD8+ T cells in alopecia areata. As for the study in general: Treated patients received oral tofacitinib, 5 to 10 mg twice daily. Study-wide points: TCR sharing across patients was less clear than in mice, possibly HLA-related. Affected scalp, especially in alopecia totalis/universalis, had a higher clonality than normal scalp did.

To note about this clone: What it recognizes is unknown.

Sequencing used cDNA as its template, made by extracting RNA and reverse transcribing it. Sequenced by immunoSEQ multiplex PCR; TCRdb stores in-frame clones only, minus some. The sample holds tens of thousands of clones, approximately 64% seen once. CDR3 length: 15 residues. Germline CDR1 is LNHNV and CDR2 is YYDKDF (reference sequence). The J segment lost 6 bases and the V segment lost 0 bases, leaving 5 bases of the junction unmatched. PBMCs served as the source from which CD4+ and CD8+ T cells were sorted. The chain uses TRBV15 and TRBJ1-5, with 7 bases matching TRBD1. Sequenced material: CD8+ T cells sorted from blood, taken at week 0. This receptor was identified in a human donor with alopecia areata. The CDR3 loop is CATSRDRGQGQPQHF. The CDR3 coding sequence is TGTGCCACCAGCAGAGATAGGGGGCAGGGTCAGCCCCAGCATTTT.